The entry that follows covers one T cell receptor (beta chain) sequence. This clone was detected only a few times. Its antigen is not yet known. No qualities accompany the bases; no much larger clone lies one base away. These data are taken from a study of beta chain features in type 1 diabetes (dated by TCRdb to 2016 to 2019). Background on the whole study: Patients and healthy donors did not differ in mean age, gender distribution, total cell number or subset yield. A total of about 110,000,000 sorted cells were examined across all samples, and a strong correlation was observed between cell number per subset and RNA yield. The study compared the TCRB repertoires of sorted circulating CD4+ T cell subsets in recently diagnosed type 1 diabetes patients with those in matched healthy donors. Whereas all 28 donors provided naive and central memory subsets, regulatory and stem cell-like memory subsets were isolated from just 8 patients and about 8 healthy donors.

The entire amount of isolated RNA was reverse transcribed using the High Capacity cDNA Reverse Transcription Kit, so the sequenced TCRB transcripts were expressed ones. Deep immunoSEQ sequencing was applied to naive, central memory and regulatory T cell samples, giving an average of around 3.8 million total reads per sample. Sorted cells were lysed in RLT buffer, and RNA was extracted using DNase-treated RNeasy Micro or Mini kits according to cell number. To prevent cross-contamination, each cell subset was processed individually, whereas patient and healthy donor samples were processed jointly. TCRB sequences were amplified from cDNA with the immunoSEQ multiplex PCR, producing 87-bp fragments spanning the CDR3 region. Sequencing of the amplicons was performed on the Illumina HiSeq platform. Concerning the study's data processing: Synthetic template baselines were used to correct PCR bias computationally, reads within Hamming distance 2 were collapsed together, and singletons that could not be merged were discarded. By aligning reads against IMGT, V, D and J genes, CDR3 length, and insertions or deletions at six rearrangement sites were assigned. Within each subset, clonotype counts were normalized to the number of sorted cells before true diversity and Gini coefficients were calculated with the tcR R package. Repertoire sharing was quantified using the overlap coefficient calculated on TCRB nucleotide sequences. Out-of-frame TCRB sequences from naive cells were analyzed to stand in for the pre-selection repertoire. TCRdb carries this immuneACCESS record with in-frame sequences only. Its versions omit some clonotypes, under half of them owing to an unresolved V gene in the studies checked, with the rest unexplained. The D gene and trimming were derived from the DNA, and the V and J assignments and clone size from that table. The sample includes about 340,000 clones, with approximately 15% observed a single time. The ten largest clones add up to roughly 0.015% of the sample.

The CDR3 spans 12 residues, from the cysteine through the phenylalanine. Only the CDR3 DNA is retained, 36 bases long and in frame from the first base. Summary of the overall study and its limitations: At VDJ recombination sites, type 1 diabetes patients had fewer insertions and more deleted nucleotides, which implies abnormalities in thymic rearrangement. Because cDNA was sequenced instead of genomic DNA, activated cells with high expression could be over-represented, although the groups did not differ in activation or CD3 levels. In all four CD4+ subsets, TCRB CDR3 length was moderately but significantly shorter in type 1 diabetes patients. HLA sub-analyses involved small numbers of individuals, so any influence of HLA type on TCRB rearrangement remained unresolved. Naive, central memory and regulatory TCRB repertoires appeared to be more alike among patients than among healthy donors. Shorter templates might have been favored by PCR, but patient and control samples were amplified and corrected together, so both groups would have been affected equally by any skew.

A single peripheral blood draw of around 0.11 L on average was collected from each donor into heparinised tubes. A BD FACSAria II and a panel including CD45RO, CCR7, CD25, CD127, CD95 and CD27 were used to sort naive, central memory, regulatory and stem cell-like memory CD4+ T cells. All sorted populations exceeded 95% purity. PBMCs were separated immediately by Lymphoprep density gradient centrifugation and were stained directly, without being cultured. So that batch effects would be minimized, each experiment stained and sorted samples in pairs, pairing one healthy donor with one patient. Sequences were obtained from naive CD4+ T cells from blood. What this sample's cell subset or site label stands for: true naive CD4+ T cells. The sequence joins TRBV12-2 to TRBJ2-1; TRBD1, the table's D call, lacks a check against the DNA. TRBV12-2 is classified as a pseudogene. The TCR originated in a woman younger than 35 with type 1 diabetes. At the DNA level, the sequence is TGTGCAAGTCGCTTGACAGGGAATGAGCAGTTCTTC. It translates to CASRLTGNEQFF.